This note documents a single TCR beta chain sequence. The CDR3 has 11 amino acids. Deletions cut 4 bases from V and 2 bases from J, with 6 bases between. Germline V CDR1 and CDR2: SQVTM, ANQGSEA. The data are from a study of cytomegalovirus exposure and HLA in healthy donors. The PCR had 60 Vbeta and 13 Jbeta primers. Sequencing used immunoSEQ multiplex PCR; TCRdb keeps in-frame clones, though not all of them. The table lists roughly 48,000 clones, roughly 73% of them singletons. The J gene is TRBJ2-7, the V gene TRBV29-1, with D unclear. The sequencing input was PBMCs. This receptor was obtained from a man aged 18 to 29 in good health and CMV-seronegative. This CDR3 is CSVVQTYEQYF. The CDR3 nucleotides read TGCAGCGTTGTACAGACCTACGAGCAGTACTTC.